This paragraph reports one T cell receptor beta chain. Trimming took off 1 base at V and 7 bases at J, with 13 bases between the two ends. The CDR3 contains 15 residues. Per the germline V gene, CDR1 is LGHDT and CDR2 is YNNKEL (reference sequence). This table comes from immunoSEQ multiplex PCR, and its TCRdb copy is limited to in-frame clones, with some not included. The sample comprises around 250,000 clones, 65% to 90% of which are singletons, and 8.5% to 9.5% rests with the top ten. The data belong to a study of blood T cell repertoires in COVID-19. This chain connects TRBV3-1 (or the pseudogene TRBV3-2) to TRBJ1-4; D might be TRBD1 (5 bases). This receptor was identified in a woman aged 50 to 60 with acute COVID-19. Sequenced: PBMCs or T cells enriched from blood (not recorded which). DNA for the CDR3: TGTGCCAGCAGCCAAGGCCCAGGGTCGGGTGAAAAACTGTTTTTT. Translated, it gives CASSQGPGSGEKLFF.